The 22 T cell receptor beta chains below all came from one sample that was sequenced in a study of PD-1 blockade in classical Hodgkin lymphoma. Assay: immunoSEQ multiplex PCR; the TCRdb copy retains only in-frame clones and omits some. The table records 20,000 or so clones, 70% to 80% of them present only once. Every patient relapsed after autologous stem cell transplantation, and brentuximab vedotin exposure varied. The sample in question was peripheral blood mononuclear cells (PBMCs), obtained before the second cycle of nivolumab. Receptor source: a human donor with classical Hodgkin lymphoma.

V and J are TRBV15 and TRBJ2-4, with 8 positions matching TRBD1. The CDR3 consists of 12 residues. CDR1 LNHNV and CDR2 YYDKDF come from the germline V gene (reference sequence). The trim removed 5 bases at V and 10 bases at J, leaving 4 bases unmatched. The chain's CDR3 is CATSLRQGIQYF. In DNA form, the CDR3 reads TGTGCCACCAGCCTCCGACAGGGGATTCAGTACTTC.

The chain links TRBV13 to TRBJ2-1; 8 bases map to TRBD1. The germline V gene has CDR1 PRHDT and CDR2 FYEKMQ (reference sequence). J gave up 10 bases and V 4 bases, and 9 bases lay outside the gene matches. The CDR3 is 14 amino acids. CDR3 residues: CASSSGQAGREQFF. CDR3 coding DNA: TGTGCCAGCAGCTCGGGACAGGCCGGACGGGAGCAGTTCTTC.

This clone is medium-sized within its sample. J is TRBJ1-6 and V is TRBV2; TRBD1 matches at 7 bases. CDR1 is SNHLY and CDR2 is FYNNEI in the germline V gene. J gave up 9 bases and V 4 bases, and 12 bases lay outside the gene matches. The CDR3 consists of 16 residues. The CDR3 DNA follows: TGTGCCAGCAGTGGAGGCCAGACAGGGATAGGTTCACCCCTCCACTTT. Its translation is CASSGGQTGIGSPLHF.

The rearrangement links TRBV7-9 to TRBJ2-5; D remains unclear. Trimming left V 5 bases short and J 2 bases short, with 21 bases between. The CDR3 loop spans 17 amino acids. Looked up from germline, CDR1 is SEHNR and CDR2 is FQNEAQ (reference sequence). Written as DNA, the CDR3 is TGTGCCAGCAGCGTAAGCCTGGACGTTCCTTTACAAGAGACCCAGTACTTC. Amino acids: CASSVSLDVPLQETQYF.

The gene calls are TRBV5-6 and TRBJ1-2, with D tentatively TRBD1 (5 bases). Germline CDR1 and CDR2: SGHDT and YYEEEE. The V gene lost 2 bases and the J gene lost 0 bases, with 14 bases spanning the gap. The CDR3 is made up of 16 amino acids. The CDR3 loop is CASSFSPTGANYGYTF. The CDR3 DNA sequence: TGTGCCAGCAGCTTCAGTCCAACAGGAGCTAACTATGGCTACACCTTC.

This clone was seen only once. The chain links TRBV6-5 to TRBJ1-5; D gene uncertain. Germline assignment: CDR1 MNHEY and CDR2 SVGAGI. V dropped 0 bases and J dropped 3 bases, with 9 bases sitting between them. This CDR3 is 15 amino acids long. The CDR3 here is CASSYSKGFNQPQHF. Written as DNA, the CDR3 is TGTGCCAGCAGTTACTCGAAAGGGTTCAATCAGCCCCAGCATTTT.

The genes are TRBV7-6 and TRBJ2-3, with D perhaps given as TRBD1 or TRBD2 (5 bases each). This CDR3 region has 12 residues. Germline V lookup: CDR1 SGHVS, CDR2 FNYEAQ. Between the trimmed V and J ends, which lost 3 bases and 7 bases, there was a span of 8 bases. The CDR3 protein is CASSFRGHTQYF. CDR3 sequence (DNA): TGTGCCAGCAGCTTTCGGGGACATACGCAGTATTTT.

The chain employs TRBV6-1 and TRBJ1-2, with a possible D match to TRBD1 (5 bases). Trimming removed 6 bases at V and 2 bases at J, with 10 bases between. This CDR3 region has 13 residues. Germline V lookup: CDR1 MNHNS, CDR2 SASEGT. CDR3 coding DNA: TGTGCCAGCAGCCGGGACGGAAACTATGGCTACACCTTC. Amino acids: CASSRDGNYGYTF.

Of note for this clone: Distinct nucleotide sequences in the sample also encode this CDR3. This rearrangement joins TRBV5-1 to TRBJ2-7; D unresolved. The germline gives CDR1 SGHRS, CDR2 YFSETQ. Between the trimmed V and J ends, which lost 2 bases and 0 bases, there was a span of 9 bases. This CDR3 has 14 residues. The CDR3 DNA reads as TGCGCCAGCAGCTTTTTAGGTATCTCCTACGAGCAGTACTTC. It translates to CASSFLGISYEQYF.

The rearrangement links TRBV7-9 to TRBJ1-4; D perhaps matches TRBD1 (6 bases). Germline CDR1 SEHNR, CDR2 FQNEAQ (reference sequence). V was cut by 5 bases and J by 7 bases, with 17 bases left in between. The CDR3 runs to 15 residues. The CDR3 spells CASSPGTTGGEKLFF. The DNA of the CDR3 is TGTGCCAGCAGCCCCGGGACAACGGGCGGTGAAAAACTGTTTTTT. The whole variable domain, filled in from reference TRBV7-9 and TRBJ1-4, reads DTGVSQNPRHKITKRGQNVTFRCDPISEHNRLYWYRQTLGQGPEFLTYFQNEAQLEKSRLLSDRFSAERPKGSFSTLEIQRTEQGDSAMYLCASSPGTTGGEKLFFGSGTQLSVL.

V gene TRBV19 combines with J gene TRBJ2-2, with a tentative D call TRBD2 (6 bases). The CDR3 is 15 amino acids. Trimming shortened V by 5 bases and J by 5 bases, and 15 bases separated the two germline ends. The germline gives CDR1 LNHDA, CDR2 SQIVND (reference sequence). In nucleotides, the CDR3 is TGTGCCAGTAGTTTGGAGGGGAGCCGAACCGGGGAGCTGTTTTTT. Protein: CASSLEGSRTGELFF.

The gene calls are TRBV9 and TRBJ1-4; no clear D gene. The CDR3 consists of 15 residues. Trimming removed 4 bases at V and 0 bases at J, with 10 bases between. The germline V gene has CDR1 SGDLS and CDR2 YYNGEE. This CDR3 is CASSRRSATNEKLFF. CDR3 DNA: TGTGCCAGCAGCCGGAGGTCCGCAACTAATGAAAAACTGTTTTTT. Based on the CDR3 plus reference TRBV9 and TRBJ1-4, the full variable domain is DSGVTQTPKHLITATGQRVTLRCSPRSGDLSVYWYQQSLDQGLQFLIQYYNGEERAKGNILERFSAQQFPDLHSELNLSSLELGDSALYFCASSRRSATNEKLFFGSGTQLSVL.

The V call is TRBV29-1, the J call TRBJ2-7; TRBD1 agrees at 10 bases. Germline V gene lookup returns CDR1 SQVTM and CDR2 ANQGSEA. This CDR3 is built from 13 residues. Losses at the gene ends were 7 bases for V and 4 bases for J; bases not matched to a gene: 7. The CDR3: CSASGTGVYEQYF. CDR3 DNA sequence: TGCAGCGCATCCGGGACAGGGGTTTACGAGCAGTACTTC.

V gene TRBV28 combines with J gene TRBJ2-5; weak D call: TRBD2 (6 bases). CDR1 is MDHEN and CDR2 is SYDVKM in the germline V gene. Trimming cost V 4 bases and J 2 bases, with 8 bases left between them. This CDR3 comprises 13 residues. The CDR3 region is CASSYREQETQYF. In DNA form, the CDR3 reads TGTGCCAGCAGTTACCGGGAGCAAGAGACCCAGTACTTC.

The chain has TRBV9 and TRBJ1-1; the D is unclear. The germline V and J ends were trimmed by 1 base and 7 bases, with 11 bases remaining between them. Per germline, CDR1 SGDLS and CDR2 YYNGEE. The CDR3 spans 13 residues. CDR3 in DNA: TGTGCCAGCAGCGTACGAGTTGACGGTGAAGCTTTCTTT. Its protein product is CASSVRVDGEAFF.

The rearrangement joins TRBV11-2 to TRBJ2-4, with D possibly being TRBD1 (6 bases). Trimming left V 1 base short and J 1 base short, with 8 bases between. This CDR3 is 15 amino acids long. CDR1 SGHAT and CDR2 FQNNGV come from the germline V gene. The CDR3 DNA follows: TGTGCCAGCAGCTTAGGACAGGCGGCCAAAAACATTCAGTACTTC. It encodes CASSLGQAAKNIQYF.

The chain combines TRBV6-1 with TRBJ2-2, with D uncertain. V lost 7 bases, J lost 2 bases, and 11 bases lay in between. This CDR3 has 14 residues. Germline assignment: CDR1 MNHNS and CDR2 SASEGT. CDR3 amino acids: CASTMAHNTGELFF. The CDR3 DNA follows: TGTGCCAGCACTATGGCTCACAACACCGGGGAGCTGTTTTTT.

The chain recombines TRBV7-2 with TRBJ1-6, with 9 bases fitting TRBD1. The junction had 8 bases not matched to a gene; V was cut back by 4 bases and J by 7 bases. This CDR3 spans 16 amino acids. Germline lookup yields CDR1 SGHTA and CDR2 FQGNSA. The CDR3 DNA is TGTGCCAGCAGCTCCGGGACAGGGCTAGCCAATTCACCCCTCCACTTT. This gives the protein CASSSGTGLANSPLHF.

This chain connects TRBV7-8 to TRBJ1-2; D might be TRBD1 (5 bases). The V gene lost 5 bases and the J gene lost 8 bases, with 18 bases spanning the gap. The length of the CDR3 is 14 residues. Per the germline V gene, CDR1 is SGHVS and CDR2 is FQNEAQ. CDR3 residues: CASSPEWGRDGYTF. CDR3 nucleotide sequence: TGTGCCAGCAGCCCAGAGTGGGGTAGGGACGGCTACACCTTC.

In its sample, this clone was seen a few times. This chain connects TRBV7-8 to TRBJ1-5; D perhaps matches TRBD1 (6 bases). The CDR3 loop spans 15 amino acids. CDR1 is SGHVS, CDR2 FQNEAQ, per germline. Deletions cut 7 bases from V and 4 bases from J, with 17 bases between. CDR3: CASNPEWGANQPQHF. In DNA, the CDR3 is TGTGCCAGCAACCCTGAATGGGGGGCGAATCAGCCCCAGCATTTT.

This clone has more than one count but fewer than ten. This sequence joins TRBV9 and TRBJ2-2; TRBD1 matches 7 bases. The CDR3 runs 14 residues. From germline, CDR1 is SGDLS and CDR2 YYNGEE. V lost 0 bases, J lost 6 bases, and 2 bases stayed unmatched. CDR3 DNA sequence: TGTGCCAGCAGCGTAGGGCAGGGGGCCGGGGAGCTGTTTTTT. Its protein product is CASSVGQGAGELFF. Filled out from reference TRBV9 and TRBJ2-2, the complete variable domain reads DSGVTQTPKHLITATGQRVTLRCSPRSGDLSVYWYQQSLDQGLQFLIQYYNGEERAKGNILERFSAQQFPDLHSELNLSSLELGDSALYFCASSVGQGAGELFFGEGSRLTVL.

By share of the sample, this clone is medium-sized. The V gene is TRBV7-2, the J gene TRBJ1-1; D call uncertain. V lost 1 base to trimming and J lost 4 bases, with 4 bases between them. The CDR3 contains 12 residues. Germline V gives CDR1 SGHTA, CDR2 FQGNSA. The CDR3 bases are TGTGCCAGCAGCTTAGTTACCACTGAAGCTTTCTTT. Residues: CASSLVTTEAFF.